Listed below are T cell receptor beta chains from one sample, sequenced in a study of technical replicates of blood from a few donors. Here immunoSEQ multiplex PCR was the method, and the copy in TCRdb shows in-frame clones only, minus some. Of tens of thousands of clones listed, about 86% were seen once; the top ten hold more than 4%. Sequencing used PBMCs. The origin of the receptors is a human donor in good health. Some clones in this sample may be carry-over from other donors' samples. CDR3s leave out the opening cysteine and the closing phenylalanine or tryptophan. A clone size is listed for some rows: how often the clone was seen (once, few, many), or a class if it is expanded.

clone_size,v_call,j_call,cdr3_aa
-,TRBV7-8,TRBJ1-3,ASSLGGRERGNTIY
-,TRBV5-6,TRBJ1-2,ASSLLARAGGYT
-,TRBV4-2,TRBJ2-6,ASSQEGLASGANVLT
-,TRBV19,TRBJ1-3,ASTEAGNTIY
-,TRBV18,TRBJ1-1,ASSPQTGGGTEAF
-,TRBV5-8,TRBJ2-1,ASSLARYEQF
-,TRBV7-2,TRBJ2-3,ASSLGAVTDTQY
-,TRBV6-5,TRBJ2-7,ASSPPAGRQY
-,TRBV19,TRBJ1-6,ASSITGGFGNSPLH
-,TRBV6-5,TRBJ2-7,ASSYFGTSFYEQY
-,TRBV18,TRBJ1-1,ASSISGQINTEAF
-,TRBV7-6,TRBJ2-5,ASSLNRETQY
-,TRBV6-4,TRBJ2-1,ASSEGQGALDEQF
-,TRBV29-1,TRBJ2-7,SVAGAPSSYEQY
once,TRBV7-2,TRBJ1-4,ASSPMHREKLF
-,TRBV9,TRBJ2-2,ASSVRDINTGELF
-,TRBV6-6,TRBJ2-3,ASSGLGRDTQY
-,TRBV23-1,TRBJ1-2,ASSQSPTDRGYGYT
-,TRBV5-1,TRBJ2-1,ASRSGLAGLGEQF
-,TRBV14,TRBJ2-7,ASSHSGEQY
few,TRBV7-2,TRBJ2-5,ASSPRTDGETQY
-,TRBV9,TRBJ2-1,ASSSTSGGTDEQF
-,TRBV10-3,TRBJ1-3,AISAQGEGNTIY
-,TRBV7-2,TRBJ2-7,ASSLEQGAYEQY
-,TRBV7-9,TRBJ2-3,ASSPDSGSRDTQY
medium-sized,TRBV5-4,TRBJ2-1,ASSLGLADEQF
-,TRBV4-2,TRBJ2-4,ASSQARSPVDIQY
-,TRBV6-6,TRBJ1-2,ASSRQGSGGYT
-,TRBV10-3,TRBJ1-2,AISESGQNYGYT
-,TRBV29-1,TRBJ2-5,SVGRGETQY
once,TRBV4-1,TRBJ2-7,ASSRDPGVNEQY
-,TRBV10-3,TRBJ2-7,AISESGTGLYEQY
once,TRBV19,TRBJ1-5,ASTWGGTYSNQPQH
-,TRBV4-1,TRBJ1-2,ASSPADRDPYGYT
-,TRBV6-6,TRBJ2-5,ASSTPLAAQETQY
once,TRBV27,TRBJ2-7,ASSWRSGFYEQY
-,TRBV15,TRBJ2-1,ATSRTVSNEQF
-,TRBV9,TRBJ2-7,ASSLGLAGPPEQY
once,TRBV11-2,TRBJ2-5,ASSPDTFQETQY
-,TRBV2,TRBJ2-5,ASSEGRGGETQY
-,TRBV4-2,TRBJ2-1,ASSLASGANEQF
-,TRBV7-3,TRBJ1-1,ASSLMSGTEAF
-,TRBV6-4,TRBJ2-1,ASSVRDRGVNEQF
-,TRBV5-1,TRBJ1-1,ASSLQGRNTEAF
-,TRBV2,TRBJ2-7,ASSDERSSYEQY
-,TRBV4-3,TRBJ2-7,ASSQDLSGSYEQY
-,TRBV18,TRBJ2-6,ASSPSSTGANVLT
-,TRBV7-2,TRBJ1-1,ASSLRQVGTEAF
-,TRBV28,TRBJ2-7,ASNQASYEQY
-,TRBV4-3,TRBJ2-7,ASSQGTDDYEQY
few,TRBV2,TRBJ1-2,ASSSSGNGYT
-,TRBV4-3,TRBJ2-3,ASSQGSGSRSDTQY
-,TRBV27,TRBJ1-6,ASSPAGTGYSPLH
-,TRBV7-3,TRBJ2-1,ASSLTPGGLNEQF
-,TRBV13,TRBJ2-7,ASSFPVGAGGLYEQY
-,TRBV10-2,TRBJ1-1,ASSERDKNTEAF
-,TRBV19,TRBJ2-5,ASSEVAGTLGETQY
-,TRBV5-1,TRBJ1-2,ASSLGGVNFRSNYGYT
-,TRBV9,TRBJ2-7,ASSPRHLSYEQY